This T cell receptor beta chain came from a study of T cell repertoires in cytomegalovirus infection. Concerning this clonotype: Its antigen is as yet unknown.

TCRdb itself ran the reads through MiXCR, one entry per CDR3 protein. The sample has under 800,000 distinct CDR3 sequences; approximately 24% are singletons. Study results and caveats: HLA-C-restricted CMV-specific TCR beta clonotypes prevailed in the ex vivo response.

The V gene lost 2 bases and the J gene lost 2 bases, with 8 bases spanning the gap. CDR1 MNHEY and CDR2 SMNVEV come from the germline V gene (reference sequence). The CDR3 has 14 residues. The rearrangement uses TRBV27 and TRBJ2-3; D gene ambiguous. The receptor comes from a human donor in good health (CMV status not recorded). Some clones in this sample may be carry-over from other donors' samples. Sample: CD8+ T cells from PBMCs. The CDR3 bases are TGTGCCAGCAGTTTAAACCCCGTCACAGATACGCAGTATTTT. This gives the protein CASSLNPVTDTQYF.